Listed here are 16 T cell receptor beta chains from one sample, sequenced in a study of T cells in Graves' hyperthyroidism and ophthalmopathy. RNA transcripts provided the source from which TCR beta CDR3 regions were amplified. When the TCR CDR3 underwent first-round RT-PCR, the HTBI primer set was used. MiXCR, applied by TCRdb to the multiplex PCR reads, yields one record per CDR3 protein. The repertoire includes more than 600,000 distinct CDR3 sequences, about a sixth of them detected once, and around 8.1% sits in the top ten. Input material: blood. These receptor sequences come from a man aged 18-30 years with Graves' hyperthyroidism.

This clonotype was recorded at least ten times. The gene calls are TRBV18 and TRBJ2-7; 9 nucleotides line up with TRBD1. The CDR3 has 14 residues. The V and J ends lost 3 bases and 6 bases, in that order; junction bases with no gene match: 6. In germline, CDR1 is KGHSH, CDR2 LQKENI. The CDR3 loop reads CASSPRTGDGEQYF. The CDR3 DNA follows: TGTGCCAGCTCACCCCGGACAGGGGACGGCGAGCAGTACTTC. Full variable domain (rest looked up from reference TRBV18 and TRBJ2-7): NAGVMQNPRHLVRRRGQEARLRCSPMKGHSHVYWYRQLPEEGLKFMVYLQKENIIDESGMPKERFSAEFPKEGPSILRIQQVVRGDSAAYFCASSPRTGDGEQYFGPGTRLTVT.

CDR3 sequence (DNA): TGTGCCAGCAGTCGCGGCGGGGGGGTGTTCTACGAGCAGTACTTC. This translates into CASSRGGGVFYEQYF. The V and J genes are TRBV6-5 and TRBJ2-7, with 9 nucleotides matching TRBD2. Germline CDR1 MNHEY, CDR2 SVGAGI. With V trimmed by 5 bases and J by 3 bases, 8 bases remained unmatched. The CDR3 sequence is 15 residues long.

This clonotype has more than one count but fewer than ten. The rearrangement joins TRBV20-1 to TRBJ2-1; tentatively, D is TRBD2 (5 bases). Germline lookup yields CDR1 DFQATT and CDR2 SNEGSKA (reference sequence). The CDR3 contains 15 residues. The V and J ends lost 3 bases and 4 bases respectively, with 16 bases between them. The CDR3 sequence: CSARVRGSRYNEQFF. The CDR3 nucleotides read TGCAGTGCTAGGGTTAGAGGGAGCCGGTACAATGAGCAGTTCTTC.

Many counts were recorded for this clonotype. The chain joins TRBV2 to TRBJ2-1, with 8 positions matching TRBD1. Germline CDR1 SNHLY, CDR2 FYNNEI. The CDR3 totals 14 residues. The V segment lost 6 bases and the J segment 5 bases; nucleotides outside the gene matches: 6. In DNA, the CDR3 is TGTGCCAGCAGGTTAACAGGGGGAAACAATGAGCAGTTCTTC. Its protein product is CASRLTGGNNEQFF.

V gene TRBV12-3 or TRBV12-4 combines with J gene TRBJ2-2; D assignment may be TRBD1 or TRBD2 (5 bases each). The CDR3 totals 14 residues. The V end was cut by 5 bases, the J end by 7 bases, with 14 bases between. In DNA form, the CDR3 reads TGTGCCAGCAGTGGGGGTGATCGGGGCGGGGAGCTGTTTTTT. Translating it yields CASSGGDRGGELFF.

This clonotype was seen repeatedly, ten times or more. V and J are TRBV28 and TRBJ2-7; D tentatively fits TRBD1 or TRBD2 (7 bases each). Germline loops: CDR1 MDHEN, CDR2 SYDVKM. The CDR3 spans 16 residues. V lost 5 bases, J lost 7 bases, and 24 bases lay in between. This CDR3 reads CASSTHQGGGPGEQYF. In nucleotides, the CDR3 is TGTGCCAGCAGTACCCACCAGGGGGGGGGGCCGGGAGAGCAGTACTTC.

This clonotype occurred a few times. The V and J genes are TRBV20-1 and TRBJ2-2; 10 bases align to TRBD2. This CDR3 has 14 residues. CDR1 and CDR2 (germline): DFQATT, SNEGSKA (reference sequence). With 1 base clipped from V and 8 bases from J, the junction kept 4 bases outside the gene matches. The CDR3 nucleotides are TGCAGTGCTAGAGCTACTAGCGGGAATGGGGAGCTGTTTTTT. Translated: CSARATSGNGELFF.

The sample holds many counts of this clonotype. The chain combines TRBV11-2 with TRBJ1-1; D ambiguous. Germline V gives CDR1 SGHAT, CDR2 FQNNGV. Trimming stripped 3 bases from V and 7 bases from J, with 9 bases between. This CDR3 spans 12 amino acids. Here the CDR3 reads CASSFAGGEAFF. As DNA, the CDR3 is TGTGCCAGCAGCTTCGCCGGTGGTGAAGCTTTCTTT.

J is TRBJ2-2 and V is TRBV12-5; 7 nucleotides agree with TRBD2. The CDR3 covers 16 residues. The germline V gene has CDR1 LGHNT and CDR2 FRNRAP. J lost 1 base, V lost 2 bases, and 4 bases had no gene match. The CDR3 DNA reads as TGTGCTAGTGGTTTGAGGGCTAGCGGGAACACCGGGGAGCTGTTTTTT. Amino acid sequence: CASGLRASGNTGELFF.

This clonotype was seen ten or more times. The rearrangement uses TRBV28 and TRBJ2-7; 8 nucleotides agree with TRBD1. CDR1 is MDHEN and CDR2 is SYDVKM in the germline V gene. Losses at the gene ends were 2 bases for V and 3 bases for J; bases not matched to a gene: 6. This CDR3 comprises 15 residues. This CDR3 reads CASSLVRQGLYEQYF. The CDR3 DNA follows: TGTGCCAGCAGTTTAGTGAGACAGGGGCTCTACGAGCAGTACTTC.

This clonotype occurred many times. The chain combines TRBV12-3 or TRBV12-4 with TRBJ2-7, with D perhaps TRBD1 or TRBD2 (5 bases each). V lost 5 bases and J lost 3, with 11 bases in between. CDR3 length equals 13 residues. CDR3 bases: TGTGCCAGCAGTACGGGACGAGTCTACGAGCAGTACTTC. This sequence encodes CASSTGRVYEQYF.

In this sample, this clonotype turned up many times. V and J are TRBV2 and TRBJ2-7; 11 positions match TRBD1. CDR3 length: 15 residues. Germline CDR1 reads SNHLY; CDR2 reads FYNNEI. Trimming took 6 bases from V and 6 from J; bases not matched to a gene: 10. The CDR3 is CASSDPGQGVGEQYF. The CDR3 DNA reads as TGTGCCAGCAGCGATCCGGGACAGGGGGTAGGCGAGCAGTACTTC.

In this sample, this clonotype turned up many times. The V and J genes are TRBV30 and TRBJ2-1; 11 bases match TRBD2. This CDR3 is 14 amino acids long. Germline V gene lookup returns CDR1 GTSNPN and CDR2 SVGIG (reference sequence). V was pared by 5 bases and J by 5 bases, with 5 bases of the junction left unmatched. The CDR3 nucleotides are TGTGCCTGGCGGACTAGCGGGCGAAACAATGAGCAGTTCTTC. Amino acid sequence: CAWRTSGRNNEQFF.

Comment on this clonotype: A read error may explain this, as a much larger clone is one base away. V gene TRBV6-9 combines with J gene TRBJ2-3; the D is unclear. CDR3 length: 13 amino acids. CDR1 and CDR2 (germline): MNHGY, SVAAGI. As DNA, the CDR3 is TGTGCCGGCAGTTACTCGAAAAGGGATACGCAGTATTTT. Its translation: CAGSYSKRDTQYF.

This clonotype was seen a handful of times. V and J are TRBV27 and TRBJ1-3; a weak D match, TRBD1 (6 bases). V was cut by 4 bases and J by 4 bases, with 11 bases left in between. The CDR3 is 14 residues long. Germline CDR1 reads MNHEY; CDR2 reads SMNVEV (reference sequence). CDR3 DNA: TGTGCCAGCAGTTCGGCAGGGGCGGGAAACACCATATATTTT. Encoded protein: CASSSAGAGNTIYF.

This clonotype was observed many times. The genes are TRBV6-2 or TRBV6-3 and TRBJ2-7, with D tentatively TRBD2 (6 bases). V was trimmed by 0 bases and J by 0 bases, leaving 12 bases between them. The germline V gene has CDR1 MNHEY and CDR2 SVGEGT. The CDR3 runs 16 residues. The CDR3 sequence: CASSYSLRDFSYEQYF. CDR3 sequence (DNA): TGTGCCAGCAGTTACTCTCTGCGGGACTTCTCCTACGAGCAGTACTTC.